The rows below give T cell receptor beta chains drawn from one sample of a study of T-cell memory formation after mild COVID-19. Via MiXCR, TCRdb re-called the 5' RACE reads, giving one row per CDR3 protein. Of just over 400,000 distinct CDR3 sequences in the sample, more than 20% were seen once. The specimen sequenced was PBMCs or a T cell subset sorted from them (not recorded which). The receptors stem from an adult woman who had mild COVID-19 (a few samples of this study predate the infection). Cell type and time point are not known. Both conserved end residues are part of each CDR3. The D gene is left open where the match is weak. Clone sizes are given selectively: once, few, many, or a class where the clone is expanded.

length	V	J	size	D	CDR3	DNA
11	TRBV29-1	TRBJ1-2	-	-	CSVVGGHGYTF	TGCAGCGTTGTAGGGGGACATGGCTACACCTTC
12	TRBV29-1	TRBJ1-4	many	TRBD1	CSVTGTNEKLFF	TGCAGCGTGACAGGGACTAATGAAAAACTGTTTTTT
15	TRBV3-1	TRBJ1-6	-	TRBD1	CASSQETGANSPLHF	TGTGCCAGCAGCCAAGAAACAGGGGCCAATTCACCCCTCCACTTT
9	TRBV20-1	TRBJ2-1	few	-	CSAREEQFF	TGCAGTGCTAGAGAGGAGCAGTTCTTC
15	TRBV19	TRBJ2-1	-	-	CASSTLQGSYNEQFF	TGTGCCAGTAGTACTTTACAGGGAAGTTACAATGAGCAGTTCTTC
15	TRBV24-1	TRBJ2-2	few	-	CATSDMTANTGELFF	TGTGCCACCAGTGATATGACAGCGAACACCGGGGAGCTGTTTTTT
13	TRBV5-1	TRBJ1-1	few	-	CASSLERVTEAFF	TGCGCCAGCAGCTTGGAGAGGGTCACTGAAGCTTTCTTT
18	TRBV5-1	TRBJ2-6	-	-	CASSATGYSGSGANVLTF	TGCGCCAGCAGCGCCACAGGCTACTCCGGATCTGGGGCCAACGTCCTGACTTTC
15	TRBV5-1	TRBJ2-1	-	-	CASSRVQSSYNEQFF	TGCGCCAGCAGTCGGGTTCAAAGCTCCTACAATGAGCAGTTCTTC
15	TRBV12-3/TRBV12-4	TRBJ1-2	-	-	CASSFRDRIMGGYTF	TGTGCCAGCAGTTTCCGGGACCGTATAATGGGAGGCTACACCTTC
15	TRBV6-2/TRBV6-3	TRBJ1-1	few	-	CASAFGLDRNTEAFF	TGTGCCAGCGCGTTTGGTTTAGACAGGAACACTGAAGCTTTCTTT
13	TRBV7-3	TRBJ2-3	many	TRBD2	CASSPGGADTQYF	TGTGCCAGCAGCCCCGGGGGGGCAGATACGCAGTATTTT
14	TRBV5-1	TRBJ2-5	-	-	CASNWAGVGETQYF	TGCGCCAGCAACTGGGCAGGGGTTGGTGAGACCCAGTACTTC
16	TRBV29-1	TRBJ2-5	few	TRBD1	CSVDDTGEPALETQYF	TGCAGCGTTGATGATACAGGGGAGCCTGCGTTGGAGACCCAGTACTTC
13	TRBV7-8	TRBJ2-1	many	-	CASSLVGLAEQFF	TGTGCCAGCAGCTTAGTGGGGCTAGCGGAGCAGTTCTTC